Below are 26 T cell receptor beta chains sequenced from a single sample in a study of shared clonotypes between healthy human individuals. Sequencing was performed with immunoSEQ multiplex PCR; in TCRdb, only in-frame clones are kept and a portion is missing. Of under 1,900,000 clones in the sample, approximately 98.5% were seen once. Sequencing input: naive CD4+ T cells sorted from blood. Subset specified: CD45RA+ positively selected. Receptor source: a man aged 25-40 years in good health.

V and J are TRBV2 and TRBJ1-2, with a possible D match to TRBD1 (6 bases). The CDR3 consists of 17 residues. V lost 7 bases to trimming and J lost 4 bases, with 25 bases between them. Germline CDR1 and CDR2: SNHLY and FYNNEI. This CDR3 reads CASNRGVGAGVIYGYTF. The CDR3 bases are TGTGCCAGCAACCGGGGCGTTGGCGCAGGGGTCATCTATGGCTACACCTTC.

With respect to this clone: This specimen includes other DNA sequences encoding the same CDR3. This chain uses TRBV10-3 with TRBJ2-3; D unclear. Germline assignment: CDR1 ENHRY and CDR2 SYGVKD. V was shortened by 4 bases and J by 6 bases, with 5 bases between the two germline ends. CDR3 length equals 11 residues. The CDR3 DNA follows: TGTGCCATCAGTGTCGGGGATACGCAGTATTTT. This encodes CAISVGDTQYF.

The chain carries TRBV7-2 and TRBJ2-7; TRBD1 aligns across 8 bases. The length of the CDR3 is 15 residues. Germline V gene sequence: CDR1 SGHTA, CDR2 FQGNSA. Unmatched junction bases numbered 8, after V lost 5 bases and J lost 2 bases. The chain's CDR3 is CASSLFPDRAYEQYF. The CDR3 nucleotides read TGTGCCAGCAGCCTCTTCCCGGACAGGGCCTACGAGCAGTACTTC.

This sequence joins TRBV15 and TRBJ2-4, with TRBD1 as a possible D gene (5 bases). The CDR3 is 15 amino acids. CDR1 is LNHNV, CDR2 YYDKDF, per germline (reference sequence). V lost 3 bases to trimming and J lost 0 bases, with 9 bases between them. CDR3 sequence reads: CATSRAGLAKNIQYF. CDR3 bases: TGTGCCACCAGCAGGGCAGGGCTAGCCAAAAACATTCAGTACTTC.

The chain recombines TRBV6-1 with TRBJ1-5; 9 bases are a match to TRBD1. Trimming cost V 1 base and J 7 bases; bases outside gene matches: 5. CDR3 length: 15 residues. Germline V gene sequence: CDR1 MNHNS, CDR2 SASEGT. As DNA, the CDR3 is TGTGCCAGCAGTGAAGGGGACAGGGTCGAACAGCCCCAGCATTTT. Encoded protein: CASSEGDRVEQPQHF.

The chain employs TRBV15 and TRBJ1-1; possibly TRBD1 for D (5 bases). The V end was cut by 1 base, the J end by 4 bases, with 10 bases between. The CDR3 runs 14 residues. Looked up from germline, CDR1 is LNHNV and CDR2 is YYDKDF (reference sequence). The CDR3 DNA follows: TGTGCCACCAGCAGAGTCCAGGGAGTCACTGAAGCTTTCTTT. Protein product: CATSRVQGVTEAFF.

V usage is TRBV5-5 and J usage is TRBJ1-2; weak D call: TRBD1 (5 bases). Trimming left V 3 bases short and J 3 bases short, with 9 bases between. The CDR3 covers 13 residues. Germline CDR1 SGHKS, CDR2 YYEKEE (reference sequence). DNA of the CDR3: TGTGCCAGCAGCTCAGGGCCCGACTATGGCTACACCTTC. Its translation: CASSSGPDYGYTF.

The genes are TRBV19 and TRBJ2-3; D remains ambiguous. This CDR3 spans 13 amino acids. V lost 8 bases and J 4 bases, leaving 13 bases between the germline ends. Germline CDR1 LNHDA, CDR2 SQIVND (reference sequence). DNA of the CDR3: TGTGCCAGTCAACTTGGACGGGCAGATACGCAGTATTTT. Its protein is CASQLGRADTQYF.

This clone appeared once. The chain couples TRBV19 to TRBJ1-1, with D unresolved. Trimming cost V 4 bases and J 4 bases, with 16 bases left between them. CDR1 and CDR2 from the germline V gene are LNHDA and SQIVND (reference sequence). There are 15 residues in the CDR3. The CDR3 bases are TGTGCCAGTAGTAACCGCCCCCTTCGGGGCACTGAAGCTTTCTTT. It codes for CASSNRPLRGTEAFF.

This chain joins TRBV6-1 and TRBJ2-3, with unresolved D. The V end lost 8 bases, the J end lost 0 bases, and 9 bases lay between the germline ends. CDR3 length: 13 amino acids. Per the germline V gene, CDR1 is MNHNS and CDR2 is SASEGT. The CDR3 bases are TGTGCCAGCCTTCATTCTAGCACAGATACGCAGTATTTT. It encodes CASLHSSTDTQYF.

This sequence joins TRBV9 and TRBJ2-2, with D possibly being TRBD2 (6 bases). The CDR3 is 14 residues long. CDR1 is SGDLS, CDR2 YYNGEE, per germline. V shed 5 bases and J shed 3 bases, with 11 bases lying between them. CDR3 residues: CASSGGSDTGELFF. CDR3 coding DNA: TGTGCCAGCAGTGGAGGGTCCGACACCGGGGAGCTGTTTTTT.

This sequence joins TRBV28 and TRBJ2-3; D remains unclear. The CDR3 runs 13 residues. V dropped 3 bases and J dropped 2 bases, with 6 bases sitting between them. Germline CDR1 reads MDHEN; CDR2 reads SYDVKM. The CDR3 DNA reads TGTGCCAGCAGTTTCCGGGCCACAGATACGCAGTATTTT. Amino acids: CASSFRATDTQYF.

V usage is TRBV5-1 and J usage is TRBJ2-3; 10 nucleotides agree with TRBD2. This CDR3 has 16 amino acids. The germline V gene has CDR1 SGHRS and CDR2 YFSETQ. V lost 2 bases and J lost 4; bases outside the gene matches: 7. The CDR3 DNA follows: TGCGCCAGCAGCTTTGTGTCTAGCGGGAGTTCAGATACGCAGTATTTT. Translation: CASSFVSSGSSDTQYF.

The V and J genes are TRBV5-5 and TRBJ2-3; D gene unclear. This CDR3 has 14 residues. Trimming left V 2 bases short and J 0 bases short, with 7 bases between. Germline V lookup: CDR1 SGHKS, CDR2 YYEKEE (reference sequence). The DNA of the CDR3 is TGTGCCAGCAGCTTATACCCTAGCACAGATACGCAGTATTTT. It yields the protein CASSLYPSTDTQYF.

The J gene is TRBJ2-2, the V gene TRBV25-1; 7 bases align to TRBD1. The CDR3 spans 15 residues. Germline CDR1 MGHDK, CDR2 SYGVNS. V shed 1 base and J 7 bases; nucleotides not matched to a gene: 6. The CDR3 here is CASSESRQGHGELFF. The DNA for the CDR3 is TGTGCCAGCAGTGAATCGAGACAGGGTCACGGGGAGCTGTTTTTT.

The rearrangement links TRBV19 to TRBJ2-7; a weak D match, TRBD1 (6 bases). The CDR3 loop spans 13 amino acids. V gave up 9 bases and J gave up 0 bases, with 12 bases separating them. CDR1 and CDR2 from the germline V gene are LNHDA and SQIVND (reference sequence). This CDR3 reads CASGGQSSYEQYF. CDR3 DNA sequence: TGTGCCAGCGGCGGACAGAGCTCCTACGAGCAGTACTTC. Drawing the rest from reference TRBV19 and TRBJ2-7, the complete variable domain is DGGITQSPKYLFRKEGQNVTLSCEQNLNHDAMYWYRQDPGQGLRLIYYSQIVNDFQKGDIAEGYSVSREKKESFPLTVTSAQKNPTAFYLCASGGQSSYEQYFGPGTRLTVT.

The chain links TRBV18 to TRBJ1-4, with TRBD1 as a possible D gene (5 bases). Germline-derived CDR1 and CDR2 are KGHSH and LQKENI. The V gene lost 6 bases and the J gene lost 0 bases, with 11 bases spanning the gap. The length of the CDR3 is 15 residues. The CDR3 DNA sequence: TGTGCCAGCTCGAAACAGGACCCAACTAATGAAAAACTGTTTTTT. Translated: CASSKQDPTNEKLFF. Together with reference TRBV18 and TRBJ1-4, the CDR3 gives the full variable domain: NAGVMQNPRHLVRRRGQEARLRCSPMKGHSHVYWYRQLPEEGLKFMVYLQKENIIDESGMPKERFSAEFPKEGPSILRIQQVVRGDSAAYFCASSKQDPTNEKLFFGSGTQLSVL.

The rearrangement links TRBV14 to TRBJ2-7; 7 bases map to TRBD1. Germline CDR1 is SGHDN and CDR2 is FVKESK. The CDR3 runs to 19 residues. Germline trimming cut 0 bases from V and 0 bases from J; bases unmatched to any gene: 14. CDR3 DNA: TGTGCCAGCAGCCAAGAGGGCCTGAAAGGGGGCAGGGACTCCTACGAGCAGTACTTC. Encoded protein: CASSQEGLKGGRDSYEQYF.

This chain uses TRBV5-8 with TRBJ2-5, with 11 bases fitting TRBD1. The CDR3 is 14 residues long. With 9 bases clipped from V and 5 bases from J, the junction kept 9 bases outside the gene matches. CDR1 SGHTS and CDR2 YDEGEE come from the germline V gene. The CDR3 DNA is TGTGCCATCCAGAGGACAGGGGGCTGGGAGACCCAGTACTTC. It translates to CAIQRTGGWETQYF.

The genes are TRBV27 and TRBJ2-7; possibly TRBD1 or TRBD2 for D (6 bases each). Trimming left V 3 bases short and J 2 bases short, with 11 bases between. The germline V gene encodes CDR1 MNHEY and CDR2 SMNVEV (reference sequence). This CDR3 is 14 amino acids long. The DNA of the CDR3 is TGTGCCAGCAGTTTGGGGGGCGTCCCCTACGAGCAGTACTTC. This codes for CASSLGGVPYEQYF.

The chain couples TRBV5-1 to TRBJ1-4, with D possibly TRBD1 on 6 matching bases. Per the germline V gene, CDR1 is SGHRS and CDR2 is YFSETQ. This CDR3 is built from 15 residues. V was trimmed by 0 bases and J by 7 bases, leaving 13 bases between them. Here the CDR3 DNA reads TGCGCCAGCAGCTTGGTACCCCAGGGGATTGAAAAACTGTTTTTT. Its protein is CASSLVPQGIEKLFF.

The genes are TRBV25-1 and TRBJ2-7; D may be TRBD1 (5 bases). This CDR3 has 14 residues. Looked up from germline, CDR1 is MGHDK and CDR2 is SYGVNS. Trimming stripped 6 bases from V and 5 bases from J, with 17 bases between. This chain's CDR3 is CASSRPRVDNEQYF. The CDR3 DNA sequence: TGTGCCAGCAGCCGGCCCAGGGTTGATAACGAGCAGTACTTC.

V and J are TRBV5-1 and TRBJ1-1, with TRBD1 as a possible D gene (5 bases). V shed 3 bases and J shed 1 base, with 10 bases lying between them. Germline values: CDR1 SGHRS, CDR2 YFSETQ. The CDR3 loop spans 14 amino acids. The CDR3: CASSSLDRNTEAFF. The CDR3 DNA reads TGCGCCAGCAGCTCCCTAGACAGGAACACTGAAGCTTTCTTT.

With regard to this clone: In the same sample, other DNA sequences code for this CDR3. The chain joins TRBV5-1 to TRBJ1-2; the D gene is possibly TRBD1 (5 bases). V lost 0 bases, J lost 0 bases, and 6 bases lay in between. The CDR3 length is 14 residues. Germline CDR1 reads SGHRS; CDR2 reads YFSETQ. The chain's CDR3 is CASSLAGPNYGYTF. CDR3 DNA sequence: TGCGCCAGCAGCTTGGCGGGGCCTAACTATGGCTACACCTTC.

The table lists this clone with a count of one. The V call is TRBV28, the J call TRBJ2-3, with D possibly TRBD2 on 5 matching bases. The germline V gene encodes CDR1 MDHEN and CDR2 SYDVKM. Trimming removed 7 bases at V and 2 bases at J, with 13 bases between. This CDR3 spans 14 amino acids. The CDR3 region is CASKGGSVTDTQYF. In DNA form, the CDR3 reads TGTGCCAGCAAAGGTGGGAGTGTCACAGATACGCAGTATTTT.

This rearrangement joins TRBV10-3 to TRBJ1-1, with 7 bases aligning to TRBD1. The CDR3 totals 16 residues. Trimming cost V 6 bases and J 0 bases; bases outside gene matches: 10. Germline V gene data show CDR1 as ENHRY and CDR2 as SYGVKD. The CDR3 sequence is CAIRDSKGAMNTEAFF. The DNA of the CDR3 is TGTGCCATCAGGGACAGTAAGGGGGCAATGAACACTGAAGCTTTCTTT.